This TCR beta chain originates from a study of T-cell memory formation after mild COVID-19. About the study: The two donors had largely donor-specific TCR clusters. Study-level results: The pre-infection memory compartment contained some responding clones, suggesting cross-reactive memory joined.

This clonotype was recorded many times. The antigen is unknown. CDR1 and CDR2 (germline): DFQATT, SNEGSKA (reference sequence). The CDR3 sequence is 13 residues long. J lost 3 bases, V lost 7 bases, and 8 bases had no gene match. TCRdb recomputed calls from the 5' RACE reads with MiXCR, one row per CDR3 protein. The sample has around 470,000 distinct CDR3 sequences, 15% to 20% seen once. Material: PBMCs or a T cell subset sorted from them (not recorded which). The sequence was collected from an adult woman who had mild COVID-19 (a few samples of this study predate the infection). Cell type and time point are not known. The rearrangement links TRBV20-1 to TRBJ2-7; 8 bases are a match to TRBD1. CDR3 sequence: CSVLRQGIYEQYF. The CDR3 DNA reads TGCAGTGTTCTAAGACAGGGGATCTACGAGCAGTACTTC.